This T cell receptor beta chain was captured by sequencing in a study of cytomegalovirus exposure and HLA in healthy donors. Overall study: Genotyping of about 400 donors showed that 70% to 90% belonged to the Caucasian-associated ancestry cluster. Regarding the study as a whole: Sequence variants that were highly shared formed a cluster that was likely a sequencing artifact. Because they were indistinguishable, some V segments, including TRBV6-2 and TRBV6-3, were excluded.

Comment on this clone: The antigen is undetermined.

PCR amplification relied on 60 Vbeta primers (plus 13 Jbeta primers). TCRdb keeps only in-frame clones here, not all; method: immunoSEQ multiplex PCR. The repertoire holds under 200,000 clones, with about 77% as singletons. Per germline, CDR1 SGHTA and CDR2 FQGNSA. V trimming: 5 bases; J trimming: 6 bases; junction bases outside the gene matches: 7. The CDR3 sequence is 14 residues long. Donors consisted of healthy bone marrow donors. Material for sequencing was PBMCs. The chain has TRBV7-2 and TRBJ1-5, with 7 positions matching TRBD1. The receptor was derived from a man aged 25-45 years in good health and CMV-seronegative. The CDR3 reads CASSRDRDTQPQHF. As DNA, the CDR3 is TGTGCCAGCAGCCGTGACAGGGACACTCAGCCCCAGCATTTT.